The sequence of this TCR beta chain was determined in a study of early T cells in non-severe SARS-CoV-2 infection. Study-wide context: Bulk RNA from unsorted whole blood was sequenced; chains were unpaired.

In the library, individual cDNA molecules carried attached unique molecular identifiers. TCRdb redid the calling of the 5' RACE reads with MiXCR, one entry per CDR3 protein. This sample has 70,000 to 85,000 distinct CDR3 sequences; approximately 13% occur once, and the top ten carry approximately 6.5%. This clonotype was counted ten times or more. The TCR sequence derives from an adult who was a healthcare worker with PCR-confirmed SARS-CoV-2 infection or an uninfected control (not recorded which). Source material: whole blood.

The CDR3 DNA reads as TGTGCCAGCAGGACAGACGGATACAATGAGCAGTTCTTC. This translates into CASRTDGYNEQFF. The chain links TRBV28 to TRBJ2-1; TRBD1 might be the D (5 bases). From germline, CDR1 is MDHEN and CDR2 SYDVKM. The CDR3 loop spans 13 amino acids. Trimming removed 6 bases from V and 4 bases from J, with 10 bases in between.